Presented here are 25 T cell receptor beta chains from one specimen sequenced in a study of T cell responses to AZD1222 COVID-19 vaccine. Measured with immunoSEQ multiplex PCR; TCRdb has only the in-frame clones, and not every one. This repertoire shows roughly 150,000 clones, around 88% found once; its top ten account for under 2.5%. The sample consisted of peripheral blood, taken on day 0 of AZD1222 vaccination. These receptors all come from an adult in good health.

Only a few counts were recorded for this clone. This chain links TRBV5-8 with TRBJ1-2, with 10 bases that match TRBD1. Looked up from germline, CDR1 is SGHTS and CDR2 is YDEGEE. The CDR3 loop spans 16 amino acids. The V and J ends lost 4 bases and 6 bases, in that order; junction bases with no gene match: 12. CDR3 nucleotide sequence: TGTGCCAGCAGCCCCCGGACAGGGGGTTACGTGGATGGCTACACCTTC. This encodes CASSPRTGGYVDGYTF. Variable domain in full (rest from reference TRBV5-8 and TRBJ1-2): EAGVTQSPTHLIKTRGQQATLRCSPISGHTSVYWYQQALGLGLQFLLWYDEGEERNRGNFPPRFSGRQFPNYSSELNVNALELEDSALYLCASSPRTGGYVDGYTFGSGTRLTVV.

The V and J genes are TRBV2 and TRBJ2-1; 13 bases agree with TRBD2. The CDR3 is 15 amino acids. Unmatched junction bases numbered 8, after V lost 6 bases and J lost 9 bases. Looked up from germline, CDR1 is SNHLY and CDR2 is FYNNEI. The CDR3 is CASRTRTSGSGEQFF. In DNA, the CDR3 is TGTGCCAGCAGGACCCGGACTAGCGGGAGTGGTGAGCAGTTCTTC.

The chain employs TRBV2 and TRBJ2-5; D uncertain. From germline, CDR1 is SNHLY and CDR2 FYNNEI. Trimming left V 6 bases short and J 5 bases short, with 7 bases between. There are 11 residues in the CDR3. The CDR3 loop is CASRIWETQYF. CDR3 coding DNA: TGTGCCAGCAGGATTTGGGAGACCCAGTACTTC.

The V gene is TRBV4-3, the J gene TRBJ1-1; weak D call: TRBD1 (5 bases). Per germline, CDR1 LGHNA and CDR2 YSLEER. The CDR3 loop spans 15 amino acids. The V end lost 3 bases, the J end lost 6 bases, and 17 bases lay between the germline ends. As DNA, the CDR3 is TGCGCCAGCAGCCAGGAGGCGAGGGGAGGGGCTGAAGCTTTCTTT. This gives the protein CASSQEARGGAEAFF.

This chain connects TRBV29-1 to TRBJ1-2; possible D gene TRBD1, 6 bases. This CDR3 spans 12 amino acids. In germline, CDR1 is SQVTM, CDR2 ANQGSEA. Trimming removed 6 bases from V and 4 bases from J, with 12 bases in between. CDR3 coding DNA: TGCAGCGTCCTAACAGGGATCTATGGCTACACCTTC. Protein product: CSVLTGIYGYTF.

The CDR3 DNA is TGTGCCAGCAGCTTAGCTCCGCGGGCCACTGAAGCTTTCTTT. Residues: CASSLAPRATEAFF. The J gene is TRBJ1-1, the V gene TRBV7-6; no clear D gene. Germline CDR1 SGHVS, CDR2 FNYEAQ. This CDR3 contains 14 residues. Trimming took 0 bases from V and 4 from J, leaving 9 bases between them.

The CDR3 region is CASSAPRGGWVETQYF. For the CDR3, the DNA is TGTGCCAGCAGTGCCCCCCGGGGGGGGTGGGTTGAGACCCAGTACTTC. The rearrangement uses TRBV6-1 and TRBJ2-5, with 8 nucleotides matching TRBD2. The junction had 12 bases not matched to a gene; V was cut back by 4 bases and J by 5 bases. This CDR3 is built from 16 residues. Germline V gives CDR1 MNHNS, CDR2 SASEGT.

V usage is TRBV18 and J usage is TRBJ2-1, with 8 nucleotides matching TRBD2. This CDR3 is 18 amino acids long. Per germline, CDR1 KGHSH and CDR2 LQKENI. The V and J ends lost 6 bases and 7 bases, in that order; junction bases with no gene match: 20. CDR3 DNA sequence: TGTGCCAGCTCCTCAGCTCCACGATCTGCGGGAGGACGAAATGAGCAGTTCTTC. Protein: CASSSAPRSAGGRNEQFF.

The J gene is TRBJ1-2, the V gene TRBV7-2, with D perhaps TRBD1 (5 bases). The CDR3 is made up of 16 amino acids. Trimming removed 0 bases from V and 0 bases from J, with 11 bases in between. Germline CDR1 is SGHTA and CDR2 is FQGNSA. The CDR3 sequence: CASSLAAGLSNYGYTF. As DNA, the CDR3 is TGTGCCAGCAGCTTAGCAGCAGGGCTTTCTAACTATGGCTACACCTTC.

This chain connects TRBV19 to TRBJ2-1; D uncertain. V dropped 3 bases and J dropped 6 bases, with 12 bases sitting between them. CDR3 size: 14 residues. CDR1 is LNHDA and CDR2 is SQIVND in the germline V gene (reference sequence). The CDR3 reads CASSIQPSLNEQFF. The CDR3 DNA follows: TGTGCCAGTAGTATCCAGCCCTCCCTCAATGAGCAGTTCTTC.

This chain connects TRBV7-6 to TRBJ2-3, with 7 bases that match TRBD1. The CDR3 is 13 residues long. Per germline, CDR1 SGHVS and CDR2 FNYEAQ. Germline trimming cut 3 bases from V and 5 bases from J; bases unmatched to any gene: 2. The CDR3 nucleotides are TGTGCCAGCAGCTTGAACAGGGGAGATACGCAGTATTTT. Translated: CASSLNRGDTQYF.

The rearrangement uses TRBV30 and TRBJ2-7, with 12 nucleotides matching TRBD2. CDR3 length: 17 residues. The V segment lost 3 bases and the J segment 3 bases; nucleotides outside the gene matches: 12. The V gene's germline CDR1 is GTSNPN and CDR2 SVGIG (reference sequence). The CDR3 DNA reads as TGTGCCTGGAGGGAATCGACTAGCGGGAGAGAGGGCTACGAGCAGTACTTC. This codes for CAWRESTSGREGYEQYF.

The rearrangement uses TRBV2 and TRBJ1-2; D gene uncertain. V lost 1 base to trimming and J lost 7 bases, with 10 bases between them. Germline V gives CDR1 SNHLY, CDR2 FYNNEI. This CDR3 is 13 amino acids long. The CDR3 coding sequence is TGTGCCAGCAGTGAAGGCGGGGTCCGTGGCTACACCTTC. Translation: CASSEGGVRGYTF.

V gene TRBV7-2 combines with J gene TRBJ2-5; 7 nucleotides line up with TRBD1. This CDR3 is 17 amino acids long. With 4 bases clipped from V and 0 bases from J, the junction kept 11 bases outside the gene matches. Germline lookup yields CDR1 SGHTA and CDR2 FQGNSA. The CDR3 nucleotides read TGTGCCAGCAGCTCCCGGGGACAGCTAGTATACCAAGAGACCCAGTACTTC. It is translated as CASSSRGQLVYQETQYF.

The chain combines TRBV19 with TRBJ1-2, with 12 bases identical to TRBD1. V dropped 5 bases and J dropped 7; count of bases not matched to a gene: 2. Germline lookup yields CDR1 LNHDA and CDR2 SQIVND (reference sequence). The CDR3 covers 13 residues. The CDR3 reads CASSPGQGAGYTF. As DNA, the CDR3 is TGTGCCAGTAGTCCGGGACAGGGGGCTGGCTACACCTTC.

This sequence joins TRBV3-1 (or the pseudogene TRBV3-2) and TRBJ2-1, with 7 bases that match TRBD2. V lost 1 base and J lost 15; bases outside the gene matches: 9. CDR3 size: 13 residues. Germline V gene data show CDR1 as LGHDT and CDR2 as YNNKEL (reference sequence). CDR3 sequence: CASSQGGTRGVFF. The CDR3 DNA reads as TGTGCCAGCAGCCAAGGAGGTACCCGGGGGGTGTTCTTC.

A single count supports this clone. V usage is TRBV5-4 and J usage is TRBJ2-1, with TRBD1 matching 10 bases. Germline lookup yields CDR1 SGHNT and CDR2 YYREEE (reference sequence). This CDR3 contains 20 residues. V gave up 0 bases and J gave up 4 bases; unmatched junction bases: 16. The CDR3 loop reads CASSLAGTGARRRGYNEQFF. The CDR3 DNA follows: TGTGCCAGCAGCTTGGCCGGGACAGGGGCCCGCAGGAGGGGGTACAATGAGCAGTTCTTC.

CDR3 DNA sequence: TGTGCCAGTAGTATATCTCTAGTCGGGGGTGAGCAGTTCTTC. Protein sequence: CASSISLVGGEQFF. V is TRBV19 and J is TRBJ2-1; a possible D gene is TRBD2 (6 bases). The V gene lost 2 bases and the J gene lost 9 bases, with 14 bases spanning the gap. This CDR3 region has 14 residues. Germline CDR1 reads LNHDA; CDR2 reads SQIVND (reference sequence). Based on the CDR3 plus reference TRBV19 and TRBJ2-1, the full variable domain is DGGITQSPKYLFRKEGQNVTLSCEQNLNHDAMYWYRQDPGQGLRLIYYSQIVNDFQKGDIAEGYSVSREKKESFPLTVTSAQKNPTAFYLCASSISLVGGEQFFGPGTRLTVL.

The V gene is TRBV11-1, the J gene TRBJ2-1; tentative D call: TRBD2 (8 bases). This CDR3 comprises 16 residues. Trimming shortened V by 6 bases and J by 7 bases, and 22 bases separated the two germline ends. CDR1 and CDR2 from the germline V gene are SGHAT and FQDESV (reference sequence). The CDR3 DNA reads TGTGCCAGCAGTCCAAAGGGGGCGGGAGGAACAAATGAGCAGTTCTTC. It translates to CASSPKGAGGTNEQFF.

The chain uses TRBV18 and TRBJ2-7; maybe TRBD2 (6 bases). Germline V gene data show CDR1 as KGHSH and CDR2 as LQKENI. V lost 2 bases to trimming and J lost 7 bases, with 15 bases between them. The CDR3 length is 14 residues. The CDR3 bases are TGTGCCAGCTCACCAGGTGACACCCGGGGGGAGCAGTACTTC. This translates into CASSPGDTRGEQYF.

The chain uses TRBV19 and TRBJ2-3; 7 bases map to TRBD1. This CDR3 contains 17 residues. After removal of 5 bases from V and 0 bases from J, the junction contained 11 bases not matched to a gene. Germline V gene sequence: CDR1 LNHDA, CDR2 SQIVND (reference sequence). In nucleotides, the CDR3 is TGTGCCAGTAGTTCCCGACAGGGTTCTCCTAGCACAGATACGCAGTATTTT. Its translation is CASSSRQGSPSTDTQYF.

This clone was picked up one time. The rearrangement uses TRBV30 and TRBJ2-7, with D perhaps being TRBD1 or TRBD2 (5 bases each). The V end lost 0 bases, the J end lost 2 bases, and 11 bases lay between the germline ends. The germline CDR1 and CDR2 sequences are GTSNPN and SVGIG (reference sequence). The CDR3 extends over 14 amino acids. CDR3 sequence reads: CAWSVTGAAYEQYF. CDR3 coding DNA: TGTGCCTGGAGTGTTACAGGAGCGGCCTACGAGCAGTACTTC.

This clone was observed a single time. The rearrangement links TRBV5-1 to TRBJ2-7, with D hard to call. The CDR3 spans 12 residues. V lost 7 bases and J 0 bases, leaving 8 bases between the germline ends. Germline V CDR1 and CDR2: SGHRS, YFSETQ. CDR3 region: CASGPGSYEQYF. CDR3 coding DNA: TGCGCCAGCGGACCCGGCTCCTACGAGCAGTACTTC.

The CDR3 loop is CASGQYEQFF. The CDR3 coding sequence is TGTGCCAGTGGACAGTATGAGCAGTTCTTC. The chain links TRBV19 to TRBJ2-1; TRBD1 might be the D (6 bases). Trimming pared 8 bases from V and 8 bases from J, leaving 7 bases between. CDR1 is LNHDA and CDR2 is SQIVND in the germline V gene (reference sequence). This CDR3 is 10 amino acids long.

CDR3 in DNA: TGTGCCAGCACAAGACCGGGACACCCTGAAGCTTTCTTT. It encodes CASTRPGHPEAFF. The chain employs TRBV6-5 and TRBJ1-1; TRBD1 might be the D (6 bases). Germline CDR1 reads MNHEY; CDR2 reads SVGAGI. This CDR3 comprises 13 residues. V was trimmed by 7 bases and J by 6 bases, leaving 15 bases between them.